The 31 T cell receptor beta chains below all came from one sample that was sequenced in a study of blood T cell repertoires in COVID-19. Generated by immunoSEQ multiplex PCR, the TCRdb table keeps only in-frame clones and is missing some. Of 150,000 to 200,000 clones in the sample, roughly nine tenths were seen once. The sequencing input was peripheral blood. These receptors were obtained from a man aged 70 or older with active or convalescent COVID-19.

This clone appeared a few times. The same CDR3 is also encoded by other DNA sequences in this sample. The V call is TRBV6-5, the J call TRBJ1-1, with D perhaps TRBD1 (6 bases). Germline V gives CDR1 MNHEY, CDR2 SVGAGI. This CDR3 has 15 residues. Trimming cost V 0 bases and J 1 base, with 9 bases left between them. The CDR3 is CASSYSKGGNTEAFF. DNA of the CDR3: TGTGCCAGCAGTTACTCGAAAGGGGGGAACACTGAAGCTTTCTTT.

The J gene is TRBJ2-1, the V gene TRBV7-2; 7 bases line up with TRBD1. The V and J ends lost 3 bases and 7 bases, in that order; junction bases with no gene match: 6. This CDR3 is 14 amino acids long. Germline lookup yields CDR1 SGHTA and CDR2 FQGNSA. In nucleotides, the CDR3 is TGTGCCAGCAGCTTGAGACAGGGTAGGAATGAGCAGTTCTTC. Encoded protein: CASSLRQGRNEQFF.

The V call is TRBV6-5, the J call TRBJ1-2; TRBD1 matches 7 bases. The CDR3 spans 13 residues. J lost 5 bases, V lost 6 bases, and 6 bases had no gene match. The germline V gene has CDR1 MNHEY and CDR2 SVGAGI. The CDR3 nucleotides read TGTGCCAGCAGACGGGACAGCAATTATGGCTACACCTTC. Protein product: CASRRDSNYGYTF.

This sequence joins TRBV18 and TRBJ2-7; D unclear. This CDR3 region has 13 residues. Germline V lookup: CDR1 KGHSH, CDR2 LQKENI. V lost 3 bases, J lost 4 bases, and 10 bases lay in between. CDR3 nucleotides: TGTGCCAGCTCACCTTCAGAAGTTTACGAGCAGTACTTC. It codes for CASSPSEVYEQYF.

This clone was detected a few times. The V and J genes are TRBV5-1 and TRBJ1-4, with D possibly TRBD1 on 6 matching bases. CDR1 and CDR2 from the germline V gene are SGHRS and YFSETQ. Trimming pared 2 bases from V and 12 bases from J, leaving 14 bases between. This CDR3 region has 13 residues. This chain's CDR3 is CASSLQGVGELFF. For the CDR3, the DNA is TGCGCCAGCAGCTTACAGGGTGTCGGGGAACTGTTTTTT.

V usage is TRBV15 and J usage is TRBJ2-1, with D possibly matching TRBD2 (7 bases). Germline loops: CDR1 LNHNV, CDR2 YYDKDF (reference sequence). V was trimmed by 1 base and J by 0 bases, leaving 13 bases between them. The CDR3 covers 17 residues. The CDR3, as DNA: TGTGCCACCAGCAGAGGAGGGGGGAGGGCCTCCTACAATGAGCAGTTCTTC. Amino acids: CATSRGGGRASYNEQFF.

This clone was recorded only once. The chain couples TRBV4-3 to TRBJ1-6, with 7 positions matching TRBD1. V trimming: 5 bases; J trimming: 7 bases; junction bases outside the gene matches: 8. In germline, CDR1 is LGHNA, CDR2 YSLEER. This CDR3 spans 15 amino acids. The DNA of the CDR3 is TGCGCCAGCAGCTTAGGACAGGAGGGGAATTCACCCCTCCACTTT. Translated: CASSLGQEGNSPLHF.

The chain uses TRBV6-2 or TRBV6-3 and TRBJ2-7, with 12 bases lining up with TRBD2. Germline V gene sequence: CDR1 MNHEY, CDR2 SVGEGT. The CDR3 consists of 17 residues. Trimming at V came to 2 bases and at J to 3 bases, leaving 8 bases not matched to a gene. The DNA of the CDR3 is TGTGCCAGCAGTTACGCACTAGCGGGGGGTCCATACTACGAGCAGTACTTC. It specifies CASSYALAGGPYYEQYF.

This clone was found many times. The CDR3 is CASSLGQYNSPLHF. CDR3 in DNA: TGTGCCAGCAGTTTGGGACAGTATAATTCACCCCTCCACTTT. This chain links TRBV2 with TRBJ1-6, with 7 nucleotides matching TRBD1. Germline trimming cut 5 bases from V and 4 bases from J; bases unmatched to any gene: 2. From germline, CDR1 is SNHLY and CDR2 FYNNEI. The CDR3 runs to 14 residues.

V gene TRBV14 combines with J gene TRBJ1-2, with a weak D call TRBD1 (6 bases). Trimming took off 3 bases at V and 3 bases at J, with 17 bases between the two ends. This CDR3 has 16 amino acids. CDR1 SGHDN and CDR2 FVKESK come from the germline V gene. The CDR3 sequence is CASSQGRQALDYGYTF. For the CDR3, the DNA is TGTGCCAGCAGCCAGGGCAGACAGGCCTTGGACTATGGCTACACCTTC. Using reference TRBV14 and TRBJ1-2 for the parts outside the CDR3, the full variable domain is EAGVTQFPSHSVIEKGQTVTLRCDPISGHDNLYWYRRVMGKEIKFLLHFVKESKQDESGMPNNRFLAERTGGTYSTLKVQPAELEDSGVYFCASSQGRQALDYGYTFGSGTRLTVV.

V is TRBV7-9 and J is TRBJ2-3; tentatively, D is TRBD2 (6 bases). This CDR3 comprises 17 residues. Deletions cut 2 bases from V and 3 bases from J, with 18 bases between. The V gene's germline CDR1 is SEHNR and CDR2 FQNEAQ (reference sequence). CDR3 coding DNA: TGTGCCAGCAGCTTAAAGGAGGGGATCGAGCTAACAGATACGCAGTATTTT. As protein: CASSLKEGIELTDTQYF.

The V and J genes are TRBV5-1 and TRBJ1-2; TRBD1 matches at 9 bases. Trimming removed 6 bases from V and 5 bases from J; junction bases left unmatched: 11. This CDR3 has 15 amino acids. Looked up from germline, CDR1 is SGHRS and CDR2 is YFSETQ. The CDR3 protein is CASKMGQGAGYGYTF. The CDR3 DNA follows: TGCGCCAGCAAGATGGGACAGGGCGCCGGTTATGGCTACACCTTC.

The rearrangement links TRBV18 to TRBJ2-3; weak D call: TRBD2 (5 bases). The CDR3 runs to 15 residues. Germline loops: CDR1 KGHSH, CDR2 LQKENI. V lost 3 bases and J 2 bases, leaving 12 bases between the germline ends. The CDR3 protein is CASSPGAGSTDTQYF. Written as DNA, the CDR3 is TGTGCCAGCTCACCGGGCGCGGGCTCCACAGATACGCAGTATTTT.

This chain joins TRBV4-3 and TRBJ1-5; D not resolved. The CDR3 is 13 residues long. Germline CDR1 and CDR2: LGHNA and YSLEER. V was clipped by 4 bases and J by 7 bases, with 11 bases between them. Here the CDR3 reads CASSRLVSQPQHF. In DNA form, the CDR3 reads TGCGCCAGCAGCCGATTGGTTAGCCAGCCCCAGCATTTT.

In this sample, this clone turned up once. The V and J genes are TRBV19 and TRBJ1-1, with 8 bases lining up with TRBD1. Germline V gene lookup returns CDR1 LNHDA and CDR2 SQIVND (reference sequence). There are 14 residues in the CDR3. With 6 bases clipped from V and 1 base from J, the junction kept 4 bases outside the gene matches. CDR3 sequence: CASRKQGENTEAFF. The CDR3 coding sequence is TGTGCCAGTAGAAAACAGGGGGAGAACACTGAAGCTTTCTTT.

The rearrangement links TRBV11-2 to TRBJ1-1; 7 bases align to TRBD1. Germline loops: CDR1 SGHAT, CDR2 FQNNGV. The CDR3 runs 18 residues. V lost 1 base and J lost 0; bases outside the gene matches: 11. The CDR3 spells CASSLVMGQKTMNTEAFF. CDR3 sequence (DNA): TGTGCCAGCAGCTTAGTAATGGGACAGAAGACGATGAACACTGAAGCTTTCTTT.

The genes are TRBV27 and TRBJ2-7; D unresolved. The CDR3 totals 15 residues. CDR1 is MNHEY, CDR2 SMNVEV, per germline (reference sequence). Trimming took 0 bases from V and 0 from J, leaving 9 bases between them. The CDR3 sequence: CASSLSYSSSYEQYF. CDR3 DNA: TGTGCCAGCAGTTTATCGTACTCCTCCTCCTACGAGCAGTACTTC.

This rearrangement joins TRBV25-1 to TRBJ1-2; D perhaps matches TRBD1 (5 bases). The V gene lost 2 bases and the J gene lost 3 bases, with 10 bases spanning the gap. Germline CDR1 MGHDK, CDR2 SYGVNS. The CDR3 spans 14 residues. CDR3 DNA sequence: TGTGCCAGCAGTGAACCAGGGCCCTACTATGGCTACACCTTC. It codes for CASSEPGPYYGYTF.

The J gene is TRBJ2-5, the V gene TRBV29-1; perhaps TRBD1 as D (6 bases). Trimming removed 2 bases at V and 4 bases at J, with 11 bases between. Germline CDR1 SQVTM, CDR2 ANQGSEA. The CDR3 runs 13 residues. The CDR3 bases are TGCAGCGTTGAACAGGGGACGGGAGAGACCCAGTACTTC. This sequence encodes CSVEQGTGETQYF.

This clone has only a few counts. The rearrangement uses TRBV6-5 and TRBJ1-2; tentative D call: TRBD1 (5 bases). V lost 5 bases and J lost 8, with 15 bases in between. The CDR3 runs 13 residues. Germline loops: CDR1 MNHEY, CDR2 SVGAGI. The CDR3 sequence: CASSTLSRGGYTF. The CDR3 DNA reads as TGTGCCAGCAGTACTCTCTCCCGGGGGGGCTACACCTTC.

The chain employs TRBV11-2 and TRBJ2-1, with TRBD2 matching over 13 bases. Trimming at V came to 3 bases and at J to 7 bases, leaving 6 bases not matched to a gene. In germline, CDR1 is SGHAT, CDR2 FQNNGV. The CDR3 sequence is 16 residues long. For the CDR3, the DNA is TGTGCCAGCAGCTTCACCACTAGCGGGGGGGGGAATGAGCAGTTCTTC. This gives the protein CASSFTTSGGGNEQFF.

The chain combines TRBV28 with TRBJ2-2; no definite D call. V was trimmed by 5 bases and J by 0 bases, leaving 16 bases between them. This CDR3 region has 17 residues. Germline V gene sequence: CDR1 MDHEN, CDR2 SYDVKM. Here the CDR3 DNA reads TGTGCCAGCAGTCCCCTGGGCAGGATCGCGAACACCGGGGAGCTGTTTTTT. Translated, it gives CASSPLGRIANTGELFF.

This sequence joins TRBV6-5 and TRBJ2-1; the D gene is possibly TRBD2 (6 bases). CDR3 length: 13 amino acids. Looked up from germline, CDR1 is MNHEY and CDR2 is SVGAGI. V was clipped by 6 bases and J by 7 bases, with 13 bases between them. This CDR3 reads CASRKLLANEQFF. As DNA, the CDR3 is TGTGCCAGCAGAAAGCTACTAGCTAATGAGCAGTTCTTC.

The chain employs TRBV7-2 and TRBJ1-3; 7 nucleotides align to TRBD1. The germline V gene has CDR1 SGHTA and CDR2 FQGNSA. This CDR3 spans 15 amino acids. The V gene end was trimmed by 5 bases and the J gene end by 4 bases; junction bases not matched to a gene: 8. The CDR3 region is CASSPEGAKGNTIYF. The DNA for the CDR3 is TGTGCCAGCAGCCCTGAGGGGGCGAAAGGAAACACCATATATTTT. Complete variable domain (other parts from reference TRBV7-2 and TRBJ1-3): GAGVSQSPSNKVTEKGKDVELRCDPISGHTALYWYRQSLGQGLEFLIYFQGNSAPDKSGLPSDRFSAERTGGSVSTLTIQRTQQEDSAVYLCASSPEGAKGNTIYFGEGSWLTVV.

The chain has TRBV19 and TRBJ1-5; 7 nucleotides line up with TRBD1. V shed 8 bases, J shed 1 base, and the junction held 8 bases outside the gene matches. This CDR3 is 15 amino acids long. From germline, CDR1 is LNHDA and CDR2 SQIVND (reference sequence). The CDR3 is CASGTVTLSNQPQHF. CDR3 DNA: TGTGCCAGTGGGACAGTCACCCTCAGCAATCAGCCCCAGCATTTT.

The genes are TRBV11-2 and TRBJ1-2, with TRBD1 matching over 9 bases. The germline CDR1 and CDR2 sequences are SGHAT and FQNNGV. The CDR3 extends over 15 amino acids. J was trimmed by 8 bases and V by 6 bases; bases with no gene match: 13. The CDR3 loop is CASRITPGQGGGYTF. As DNA, the CDR3 is TGTGCCAGCAGAATAACCCCGGGACAGGGAGGCGGCTACACCTTC.

The V call is TRBV7-2, the J call TRBJ2-7; 7 bases map to TRBD1. Trimming at V came to 5 bases and at J to 3 bases, leaving 10 bases not matched to a gene. CDR1 is SGHTA, CDR2 FQGNSA, per germline. The CDR3 contains 15 residues. The chain's CDR3 is CASSREQGYRYEQYF. The CDR3 DNA sequence: TGTGCCAGCAGCCGGGAACAGGGGTATCGCTACGAGCAGTACTTC.

The rearrangement links TRBV2 to TRBJ2-1; 8 nucleotides match TRBD1. J lost 3 bases, V lost 4 bases, and 2 bases had no gene match. This CDR3 has 14 amino acids. CDR1 and CDR2 (germline): SNHLY, FYNNEI. CDR3 sequence: CASSGQGSYNEQFF. The CDR3 DNA reads as TGTGCCAGCAGTGGACAGGGGAGCTACAATGAGCAGTTCTTC.

V gene TRBV18 combines with J gene TRBJ1-2; D is uncertain. Trimming shortened V by 1 base and J by 6 bases, and 15 bases separated the two germline ends. Germline CDR1 KGHSH, CDR2 LQKENI. The CDR3 contains 15 residues. CDR3 sequence (DNA): TGTGCCAGCTCACCACTCCCTAAAACCGTCGATGGCTACACCTTC. It encodes CASSPLPKTVDGYTF.

The rearrangement links TRBV4-3 to TRBJ1-1; D uncertain. CDR1 is LGHNA and CDR2 is YSLEER in the germline V gene. The V gene lost 0 bases and the J gene lost 5 bases, with 10 bases spanning the gap. CDR3 length equals 14 residues. As DNA, the CDR3 is TGCGCCAGCAGCCAAGAACGAGGGAGGACTGAAGCTTTCTTT. Its protein product is CASSQERGRTEAFF.

This chain connects TRBV7-3 to TRBJ2-3, with TRBD2 matching over 10 bases. The length of the CDR3 is 18 residues. Germline V gene sequence: CDR1 SGHTA, CDR2 FQGTGA. V lost 2 bases, J lost 3 bases, and 11 bases stayed unmatched. CDR3 sequence: CASSLSARSGRGTDTQYF. The DNA for the CDR3 is TGTGCCAGCAGCTTATCAGCGAGGAGCGGGAGGGGGACAGATACGCAGTATTTT. Based on the CDR3 plus reference TRBV7-3 and TRBJ2-3, the full variable domain is GAGVSQTPSNKVTEKGKYVELRCDPISGHTALYWYRQSLGQGPEFLIYFQGTGAADDSGLPNDRFFAVRPEGSVSTLKIQRTERGDSAVYLCASSLSARSGRGTDTQYFGPGTRLTVL.